The 26 T cell receptor beta chains below come from one sample, sequenced in a study of T cell responses to AZD1222 COVID-19 vaccine. Clones were sequenced by immunoSEQ multiplex PCR, and TCRdb holds only the in-frame ones, with some missing. Here the sample spans about 100,000 clones, about nine tenths being singletons. The specimen comprised peripheral blood, sampled 28 days after the second dose of the MenACWY control vaccine. The receptors were sampled from an adult who received the MenACWY meningococcal vaccine as a control.

The V gene is TRBV28, the J gene TRBJ1-1; a possible D gene is TRBD1 (6 bases). This CDR3 has 12 amino acids. Between the trimmed V and J ends, which lost 6 bases and 8 bases, there was a span of 13 bases. CDR1 MDHEN and CDR2 SYDVKM come from the germline V gene. CDR3 DNA: TGTGCCAGCAGGATACCACAGGGAGAAGCTTTCTTT. It encodes CASRIPQGEAFF.

The chain is built from TRBV7-3 and TRBJ2-1, with D possibly TRBD2 on 5 matching bases. Per germline, CDR1 SGHTA and CDR2 FQGTGA. The CDR3 has 13 amino acids. Trimming pared 4 bases from V and 5 bases from J, leaving 9 bases between. The CDR3 reads CASSYLAHNEQFF. The CDR3 DNA sequence: TGTGCCAGCAGCTATCTAGCTCACAATGAGCAGTTCTTC. Drawing the rest from reference TRBV7-3 and TRBJ2-1, the complete variable domain is GAGVSQTPSNKVTEKGKYVELRCDPISGHTALYWYRQSLGQGPEFLIYFQGTGAADDSGLPNDRFFAVRPEGSVSTLKIQRTERGDSAVYLCASSYLAHNEQFFGPGTRLTVL.

The chain couples TRBV18 to TRBJ2-4, with D uncertain. The CDR3 loop spans 14 amino acids. Per germline, CDR1 KGHSH and CDR2 LQKENI. V lost 0 bases and J 5 bases, leaving 8 bases between the germline ends. The DNA of the CDR3 is TGTGCCAGCTCACCACCGTCACTCCAAAACATTCAGTACTTC. Amino acid sequence: CASSPPSLQNIQYF.

As concerns this clone: Within the sample, other DNA sequences also encode this same CDR3. V gene TRBV10-2 combines with J gene TRBJ1-5; the D gene is possibly TRBD1 (6 bases). CDR3 length: 13 amino acids. Germline-derived CDR1 and CDR2 are WSHSY and SAAADI. V was cut by 6 bases and J by 3 bases, with 9 bases left in between. CDR3 loop: CASRGQSNQPQHF. Here the CDR3 DNA reads TGCGCCAGCAGAGGACAGTCCAATCAGCCCCAGCATTTT.

This clone was recorded a few times. The chain combines TRBV29-1 with TRBJ1-3; D might be TRBD1 (6 bases). CDR1 SQVTM and CDR2 ANQGSEA come from the germline V gene. The length of the CDR3 is 17 residues. Trimming cost V 7 bases and J 0 bases, with 22 bases left between them. The CDR3 bases are TGCAGCGCTGGTCCCGCCGACAGGACACACTCTGGAAACACCATATATTTT. Translating gives CSAGPADRTHSGNTIYF.

This clone was seen just once. This chain connects TRBV6-5 to TRBJ2-3, with a weak D call TRBD1 (5 bases). Trimming left V 0 bases short and J 4 bases short, with 8 bases between. Germline V gives CDR1 MNHEY, CDR2 SVGAGI. This CDR3 region has 14 residues. The CDR3 DNA sequence: TGTGCCAGCAGTTACTCGCGCAGGGCAGATACGCAGTATTTT. It is translated as CASSYSRRADTQYF.

The CDR3 sequence is CASSLRHLTEAFF. The CDR3 DNA reads TGTGCCAGCAGTTTACGACACCTGACGGAAGCTTTCTTT. J is TRBJ1-1 and V is TRBV28; D uncertain. This CDR3 is built from 13 residues. CDR1 and CDR2 (germline): MDHEN, SYDVKM. The V end lost 2 bases, the J end lost 8 bases, and 12 bases lay between the germline ends.

This chain connects TRBV27 to TRBJ1-4, with D possibly TRBD1 on 6 matching bases. There are 13 residues in the CDR3. V was shortened by 10 bases and J by 4 bases, with 13 bases between the two germline ends. Germline lookup yields CDR1 MNHEY and CDR2 SMNVEV (reference sequence). CDR3 protein: CATADRRNEKLFF. CDR3 nucleotide sequence: TGTGCCACCGCAGACAGGCGTAATGAAAAACTGTTTTTT.

This sequence joins TRBV5-8 and TRBJ2-3; 8 bases map to TRBD2. Germline CDR1 reads SGHTS; CDR2 reads YDEGEE. J was trimmed by 4 bases and V by 1 base; bases with no gene match: 11. The CDR3 is made up of 17 amino acids. The CDR3 is CASSLRVAGSMADTQYF. DNA of the CDR3: TGTGCCAGCAGCTTGCGAGTAGCGGGGAGTATGGCAGATACGCAGTATTTT.

This rearrangement joins TRBV19 to TRBJ2-7; D is perhaps TRBD2 (6 bases). The CDR3 spans 15 residues. The V end was cut by 3 bases, the J end by 7 bases, with 19 bases between. In germline, CDR1 is LNHDA, CDR2 SQIVND (reference sequence). The CDR3 spells CASSMNPWGRGEQYF. CDR3 DNA: TGTGCCAGTAGTATGAACCCCTGGGGACGGGGGGAGCAGTACTTC.

This clone came up a few times. The V gene is TRBV6-6, the J gene TRBJ1-2, with 9 bases aligning to TRBD1. The junction had 9 bases not matched to a gene; V was cut back by 6 bases and J by 1 base. The CDR3 contains 16 residues. In germline, CDR1 is MNHNY, CDR2 SVGAGI (reference sequence). CDR3 protein: CASSRLGGQGNYGYTF. CDR3 DNA: TGTGCCAGCAGCCGACTGGGGGGACAGGGTAACTATGGCTACACCTTC.

CDR3 region: CASSDGQGDYNEQFF. Written as DNA, the CDR3 is TGTGCCAGCAGTGACGGGCAGGGGGACTACAATGAGCAGTTCTTC. The genes are TRBV6-4 and TRBJ2-1, with TRBD1 matching over 7 bases. Trimming at V came to 2 bases and at J to 3 bases, leaving 4 bases not matched to a gene. The germline gives CDR1 MRHNA, CDR2 SNTAGT. The CDR3 runs to 15 residues.

This clone was detected only once. The rearrangement links TRBV4-2 to TRBJ2-7; perhaps TRBD2 as D (6 bases). Per the germline V gene, CDR1 is LGHNA and CDR2 is YNFKEQ. CDR3 length equals 14 residues. The V end was cut by 4 bases, the J end by 7 bases, with 17 bases between. CDR3 in DNA: TGTGCCAGCAGCCCGGAGTGGGGGGAGGATGAGCAGTACTTC. It specifies CASSPEWGEDEQYF.

The chain recombines TRBV10-3 with TRBJ1-1; TRBD1 might be the D (6 bases). Trimming took 4 bases from V and 1 from J, leaving 10 bases between them. The CDR3 loop spans 14 amino acids. Germline V gene data show CDR1 as ENHRY and CDR2 as SYGVKD. The DNA for the CDR3 is TGTGCCATCAGTGTAAGAGGGGGGAACACTGAAGCTTTCTTT. It translates to CAISVRGGNTEAFF.

This chain links TRBV5-4 with TRBJ2-5, with TRBD1 identical over 8 bases. The V gene's germline CDR1 is SGHNT and CDR2 YYREEE (reference sequence). This CDR3 comprises 15 residues. The V gene end was trimmed by 4 bases and the J gene end by 5 bases; junction bases not matched to a gene: 10. Here the CDR3 DNA reads TGTGCCAGCAGCCTACCAGGGGGCCGCGGGGAGACCCAGTACTTC. This codes for CASSLPGGRGETQYF.

This clone was counted a single time. The chain uses TRBV5-1 and TRBJ1-2; TRBD1 matches at 9 bases. CDR3 size: 15 residues. The J segment lost 8 bases and the V segment lost 3 bases, leaving 11 bases of the junction unmatched. Germline V gives CDR1 SGHRS, CDR2 YFSETQ. CDR3 sequence reads: CASSWGTGKGRGYTF. In DNA form, the CDR3 reads TGCGCCAGCAGCTGGGGGACAGGGAAAGGGCGAGGCTACACCTTC.

The chain has TRBV6-5 and TRBJ2-7, with unresolved D. CDR1 is MNHEY and CDR2 is SVGAGI in the germline V gene. With 3 bases removed from V and 5 bases from J, the gap between germline ends came to 8 bases. CDR3 length: 12 residues. This CDR3 is CASSYTFDEQYF. As DNA, the CDR3 is TGTGCCAGCAGTTATACTTTCGACGAGCAGTACTTC.

This chain connects TRBV7-8 to TRBJ1-2; D is ambiguous. Germline CDR1 is SGHVS and CDR2 is FQNEAQ. This CDR3 is 16 amino acids long. Trimming removed 1 base at V and 5 bases at J, with 17 bases between. This CDR3 reads CASSLVRNRAYYGYTF. Here the CDR3 DNA reads TGTGCCAGCAGCTTAGTAAGAAACCGGGCGTATTATGGCTACACCTTC.

The V and J genes are TRBV6-4 and TRBJ1-5; D remains unclear. Germline lookup yields CDR1 MRHNA and CDR2 SNTAGT. Trimming removed 11 bases at V and 7 bases at J, with 9 bases between. This CDR3 has 10 residues. CDR3 residues: CASPVQPQHF. The CDR3 bases are TGTGCCTCTCCCGTCCAGCCCCAGCATTTT.

The chain is built from TRBV4-1 and TRBJ1-4; D perhaps matches TRBD1 (5 bases). The germline V gene has CDR1 MGHRA and CDR2 YSYEKL. V lost 1 base and J 7 bases, leaving 19 bases between the germline ends. The CDR3 length is 17 residues. CDR3 sequence (DNA): TGCGCCAGCAGCCAAGGGGGGGTTGCGAGACCCAGTGAAAAACTGTTTTTT. Translating it yields CASSQGGVARPSEKLFF.

The J gene is TRBJ2-1, the V gene TRBV5-1; TRBD1 matches 10 bases. This CDR3 spans 15 amino acids. V was clipped by 0 bases and J by 4 bases; unmatched bases: 1. The V gene's germline CDR1 is SGHRS and CDR2 YFSETQ. CDR3 region: CASSLEGQGYNEQFF. The CDR3 region has the DNA TGCGCCAGCAGCTTGGAGGGACAGGGGTACAATGAGCAGTTCTTC.

The chain combines TRBV5-1 with TRBJ1-2; 7 bases map to TRBD1. The CDR3 covers 13 residues. CDR1 SGHRS and CDR2 YFSETQ come from the germline V gene. V was pared by 4 bases and J by 2 bases, with 2 bases of the junction left unmatched. Here the CDR3 reads CASSVTGNYGYTF. In DNA, the CDR3 is TGCGCCAGCAGCGTGACAGGGAACTATGGCTACACCTTC.

This clone was counted once. The chain links TRBV10-3 to TRBJ1-2, with unresolved D. This CDR3 spans 14 amino acids. Germline V gene lookup returns CDR1 ENHRY and CDR2 SYGVKD. Trimming pared 4 bases from V and 0 bases from J, leaving 9 bases between. CDR3 sequence: CAISAGSSNYGYTF. The DNA for the CDR3 is TGTGCCATCAGTGCGGGCAGCTCTAACTATGGCTACACCTTC.

The rearrangement uses TRBV28 and TRBJ1-6; D not resolved. V was trimmed by 8 bases and J by 3 bases, leaving 8 bases between them. The CDR3 consists of 13 residues. Germline V gives CDR1 MDHEN, CDR2 SYDVKM. The CDR3 protein is CASSGVYNSPLHF. The CDR3 DNA reads as TGTGCCAGCTCTGGGGTCTATAATTCACCCCTCCACTTT.

V is TRBV7-3 and J is TRBJ2-3; a weak D match, TRBD2 (6 bases). The germline V gene has CDR1 SGHTA and CDR2 FQGTGA. V dropped 4 bases and J dropped 2 bases, with 13 bases sitting between them. CDR3 length: 15 amino acids. CDR3 DNA sequence: TGTGCCAGCAGCTCCTCCGGGACTTCCACAGATACGCAGTATTTT. It codes for CASSSSGTSTDTQYF.

V is TRBV12-2 and J is TRBJ1-3. TRBV12-2 is listed as a pseudogene. The CDR3 spans 22 residues. In nucleotides, the CDR3 is TGTGCAAGTCGCTTAGGCGCCCCAACAGGAGGGAGAAAAGGGCCCTCTGGAAACACCATATATTTT. Amino acids: CASRLGAPTGGRKGPSGNTIYF.